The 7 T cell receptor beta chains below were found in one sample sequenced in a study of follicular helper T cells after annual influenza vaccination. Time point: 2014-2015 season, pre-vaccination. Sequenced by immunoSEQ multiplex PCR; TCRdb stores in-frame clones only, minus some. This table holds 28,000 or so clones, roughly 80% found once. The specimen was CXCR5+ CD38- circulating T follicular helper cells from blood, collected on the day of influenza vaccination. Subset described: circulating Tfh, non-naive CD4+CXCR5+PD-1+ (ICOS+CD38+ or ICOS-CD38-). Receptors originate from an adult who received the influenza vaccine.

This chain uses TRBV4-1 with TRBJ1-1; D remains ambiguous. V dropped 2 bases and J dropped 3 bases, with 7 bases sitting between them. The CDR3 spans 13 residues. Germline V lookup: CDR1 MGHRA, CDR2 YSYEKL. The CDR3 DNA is TGCGCCAGCAGCCAACAGGCCGACACTGAAGCTTTCTTT. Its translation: CASSQQADTEAFF.

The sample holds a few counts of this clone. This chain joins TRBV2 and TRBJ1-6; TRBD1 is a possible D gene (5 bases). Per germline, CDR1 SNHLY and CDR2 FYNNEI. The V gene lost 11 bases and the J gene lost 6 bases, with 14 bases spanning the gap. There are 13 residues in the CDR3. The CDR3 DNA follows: TGTGCCTCCCGACGACAGTTTAATTCACCCCTCCACTTT. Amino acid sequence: CASRRQFNSPLHF.

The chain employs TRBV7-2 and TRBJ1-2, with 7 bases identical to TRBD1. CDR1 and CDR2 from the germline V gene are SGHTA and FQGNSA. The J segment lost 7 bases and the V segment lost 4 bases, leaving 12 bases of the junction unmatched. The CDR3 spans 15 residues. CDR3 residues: CASSSMTGSSGGYTF. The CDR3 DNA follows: TGTGCCAGCAGCTCCATGACAGGGTCCTCGGGTGGCTACACCTTC.

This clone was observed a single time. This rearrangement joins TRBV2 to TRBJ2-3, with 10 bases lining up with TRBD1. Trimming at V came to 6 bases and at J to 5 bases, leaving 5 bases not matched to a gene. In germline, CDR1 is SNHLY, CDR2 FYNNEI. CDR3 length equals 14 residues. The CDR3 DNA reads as TGTGCCAGCAGGGGGGACAGGGGAGAAGATACGCAGTATTTT. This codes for CASRGDRGEDTQYF.

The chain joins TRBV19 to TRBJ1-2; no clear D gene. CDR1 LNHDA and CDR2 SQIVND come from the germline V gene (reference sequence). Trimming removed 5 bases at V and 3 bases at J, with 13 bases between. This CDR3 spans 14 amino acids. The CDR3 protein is CASSLRSGDYGYTF. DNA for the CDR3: TGTGCCAGTAGTCTACGCTCCGGGGACTATGGCTACACCTTC.

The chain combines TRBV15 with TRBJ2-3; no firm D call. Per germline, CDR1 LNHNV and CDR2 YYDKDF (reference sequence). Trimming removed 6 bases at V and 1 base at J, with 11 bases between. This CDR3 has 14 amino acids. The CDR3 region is CATRKRSGTDTQYF. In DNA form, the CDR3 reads TGTGCCACCAGAAAGAGGTCGGGCACAGATACGCAGTATTTT.

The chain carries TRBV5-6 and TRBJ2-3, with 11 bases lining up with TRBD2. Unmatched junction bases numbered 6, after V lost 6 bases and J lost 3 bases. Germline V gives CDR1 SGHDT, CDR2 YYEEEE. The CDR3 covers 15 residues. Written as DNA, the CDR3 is TGTGCCAGCACCAAAACTAGCGGGAGTACAGATACGCAGTATTTT. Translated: CASTKTSGSTDTQYF.